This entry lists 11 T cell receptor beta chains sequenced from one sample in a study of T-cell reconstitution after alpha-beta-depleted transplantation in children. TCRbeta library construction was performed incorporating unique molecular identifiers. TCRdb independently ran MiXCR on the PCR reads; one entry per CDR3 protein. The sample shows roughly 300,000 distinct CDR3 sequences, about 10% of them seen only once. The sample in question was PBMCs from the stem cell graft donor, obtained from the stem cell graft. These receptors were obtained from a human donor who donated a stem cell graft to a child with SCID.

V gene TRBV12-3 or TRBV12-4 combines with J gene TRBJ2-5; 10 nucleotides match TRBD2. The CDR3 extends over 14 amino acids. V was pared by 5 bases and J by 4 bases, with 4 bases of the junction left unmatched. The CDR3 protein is CASSRLAGLETQYF. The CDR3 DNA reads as TGTGCCAGCAGTAGACTAGCGGGCCTAGAGACCCAGTACTTC.

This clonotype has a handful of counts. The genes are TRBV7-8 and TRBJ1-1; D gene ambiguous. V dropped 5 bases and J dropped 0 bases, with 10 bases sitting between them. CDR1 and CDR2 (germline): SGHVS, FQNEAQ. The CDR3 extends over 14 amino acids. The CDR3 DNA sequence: TGTGCCAGCAGCCCCCAGGTGGTGAACACTGAAGCTTTCTTT. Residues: CASSPQVVNTEAFF.

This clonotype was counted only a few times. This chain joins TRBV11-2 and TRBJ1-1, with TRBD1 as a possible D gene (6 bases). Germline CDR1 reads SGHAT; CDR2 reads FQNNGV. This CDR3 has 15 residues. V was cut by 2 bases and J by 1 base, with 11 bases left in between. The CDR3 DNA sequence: TGTGCCAGCAGCTTATCGCCAGGGGAGAACACTGAAGCTTTCTTT. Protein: CASSLSPGENTEAFF.

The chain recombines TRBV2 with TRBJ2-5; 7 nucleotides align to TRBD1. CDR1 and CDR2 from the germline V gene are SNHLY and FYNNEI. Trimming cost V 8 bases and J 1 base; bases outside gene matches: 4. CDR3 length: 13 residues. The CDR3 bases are TGTGCCAGCCTGGGACAGCGCCAAGAGACCCAGTACTTC. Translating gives CASLGQRQETQYF.

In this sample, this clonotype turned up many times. The CDR3 DNA follows: TGCAGTGCTAGAATCGGGACGGTTACTGAAGCTTTCTTT. Translating it yields CSARIGTVTEAFF. The chain combines TRBV20-1 with TRBJ1-1, with D perhaps TRBD1 (5 bases). This CDR3 is built from 13 residues. CDR1 is DFQATT, CDR2 SNEGSKA, per germline (reference sequence). Deletions cut 2 bases from V and 5 bases from J, with 12 bases between.

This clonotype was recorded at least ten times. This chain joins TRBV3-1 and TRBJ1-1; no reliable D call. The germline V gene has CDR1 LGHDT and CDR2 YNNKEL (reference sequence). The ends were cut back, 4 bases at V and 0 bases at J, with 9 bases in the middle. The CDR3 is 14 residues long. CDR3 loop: CASSRLGLNTEAFF. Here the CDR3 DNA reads TGTGCCAGCAGCCGGTTGGGCCTGAACACTGAAGCTTTCTTT.

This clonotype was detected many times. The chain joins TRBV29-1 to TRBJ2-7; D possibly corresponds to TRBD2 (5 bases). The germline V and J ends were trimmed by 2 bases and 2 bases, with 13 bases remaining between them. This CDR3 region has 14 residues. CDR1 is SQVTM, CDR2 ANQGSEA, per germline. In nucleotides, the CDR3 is TGCAGCGTTGAATTGGTCGGGATGCCCTACGAGCAGTACTTC. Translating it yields CSVELVGMPYEQYF.

CDR3 region: CASSQLGMGNEQFF. The DNA of the CDR3 is TGTGCCAGCTCACAGCTCGGTATGGGCAATGAGCAGTTCTTC. The chain employs TRBV18 and TRBJ2-1; D uncertain. Germline CDR1 KGHSH, CDR2 LQKENI. The germline V and J ends were trimmed by 4 bases and 6 bases, with 13 bases remaining between them. The CDR3 runs to 14 residues.

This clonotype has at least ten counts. For the CDR3, the DNA is TGCGCCAGCAGCCATAACAGGGGGCGTGAGTACGAGCAGTACTTC. It specifies CASSHNRGREYEQYF. The chain recombines TRBV4-1 with TRBJ2-7; 9 bases agree with TRBD1. Trimming at V came to 3 bases and at J to 4 bases, leaving 7 bases not matched to a gene. The CDR3 is 15 amino acids. The germline CDR1 and CDR2 sequences are MGHRA and YSYEKL.

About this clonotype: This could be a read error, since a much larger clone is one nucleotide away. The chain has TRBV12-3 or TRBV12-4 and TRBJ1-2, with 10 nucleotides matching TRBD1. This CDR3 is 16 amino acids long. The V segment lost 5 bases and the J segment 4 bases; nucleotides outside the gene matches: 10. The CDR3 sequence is CASSPTGTGATYGYTF. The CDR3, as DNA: TGTGCCAGCAGTCCCACGGGGACAGGGGCGACCTATGGCTACACCTTC.

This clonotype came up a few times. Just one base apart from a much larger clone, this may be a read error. This CDR3 is CASSFASYEQYF. In DNA, the CDR3 is TGTGCCAGCAGTTTCGCCTCCTACGAGCAGTACTTC. J is TRBJ2-7 and V is TRBV12-3 or TRBV12-4, with D hard to call. V gave up 3 bases and J gave up 0 bases, with 3 bases separating them. The length of the CDR3 is 12 residues.